This TCR beta chain was profiled in a study of CD8 T cells in ankylosing spondylitis. TCRdb processed the 5' RACE reads anew with MiXCR; each CDR3 protein has one entry. The sample lists about 240,000 distinct CDR3 sequences, around 7.8% seen once, with approximately 6.3% in the top ten. On this clonotype itself: The CDR3 does not end in the conserved phenylalanine or tryptophan, so this is likely a read error.

The CDR3 spans 13 residues. With 1 base removed from V and 7 bases from J, the gap between germline ends came to 10 bases. The specimen sequenced was blood, either unsorted or a sorted T cell fraction (not recorded which). The receptor comes from a male donor with ankylosing spondylitis or in good health (not recorded which). The chain couples TRBV12-3 or TRBV12-4 to TRBJ1-2, with a possible D match to TRBD1 (5 bases). As DNA, the CDR3 is TGTGCCAGCAGTTTAGGGGGGTTTCTTGGCTACACCCCC. It specifies CASSLGGFLGYTP.